Listed here are 6 T cell receptor delta chains from one sample, sequenced in a study of gamma-delta T cells after stem cell transplantation. TCRdb reprocessed the RT-PCR reads through CATT. The sample has some 5,800 delta-chain clones; 1.5% to 2% are singletons. What was sequenced was gamma-delta T cells. All receptors come from a human donor. It is not recorded whose cells these are; they may come from a transplant donor.

Points on this clone: This probably arose from a read error, given a far larger clone one base away. Different DNA sequences within this sample yield the same CDR3. V usage is TRDV2 and J usage is TRDJ1; TRDD3 might be the D (5 bases). Germline V gene data show CDR1 as GEAIGNYY and CDR2 as EKD. CDR3 size: 18 residues. The CDR3 sequence: CACDTASIGVGSTDKLIF. CDR3 nucleotide sequence: TGTGCCTGTGACACTGCCAGCATTGGGGTGGGGTCCACCGACAAACTCATCTTT.

Relative to its sample, this clone is large. The sample holds other DNA sequences that translate to the same CDR3. The CDR3 here is CACDTLGGGHQGTDKLIF. Here the CDR3 DNA reads TGTGCCTGTGACACCCTGGGGGGCGGACATCAAGGCACCGATAAACTCATCTTT. The rearrangement joins TRDV2 to TRDJ1; TRDD3 matches at 7 bases. With 0 bases clipped from V and 1 base from J, the junction kept 13 bases outside the gene matches. The CDR3 runs 18 residues. CDR1 GEAIGNYY and CDR2 EKD come from the germline V gene.

This clone was counted only a few times. Since a far larger clone is one base different, this is likely a read error. The CDR3 sequence is CACDDLLLGDTRSDKLIF. The CDR3 coding sequence is TGTGCCTGTGACGACCTATTACTGGGGGATACGCGATCCGATAAACTCATCTTT. This chain links TRDV2 with TRDJ1, with 13 positions matching TRDD3. This CDR3 has 18 residues. Germline-derived CDR1 and CDR2 are GEAIGNYY and EKD. The V segment lost 3 bases and the J segment 3 bases; nucleotides outside the gene matches: 12.

By proportion, this clone is medium-sized. The chain couples TRDV2 to TRDJ3; 9 nucleotides line up with TRDD3. With 0 bases clipped from V and 0 bases from J, the junction kept 5 bases outside the gene matches. Germline V lookup: CDR1 GEAIGNYY, CDR2 EKD. The length of the CDR3 is 19 residues. The DNA for the CDR3 is TGTGCCTGTGACACCCTGGGGGATGCGAGCTCCTGGGACACCCGACAGATGTTTTTC. Protein: CACDTLGDASSWDTRQMFF.

In regard to this clone: A read error may explain this, as a much larger clone is one base away. The V and J genes are TRDV2 and TRDJ1; D possibly corresponds to TRDD3 (6 bases). The CDR3 extends over 16 amino acids. Germline V gene lookup returns CDR1 GEAIGNYY and CDR2 EKD. In DNA form, the CDR3 reads TGTGCCTGTGACACCCTACTGGGCCGACAGATCGATGAACTCATCTTT. Its translation is CACDTLLGRQIDELIF.

This clone was observed a few times. With only one base between it and a far larger clone, this is likely a read error. The sample carries other DNA sequences with the same CDR3. V usage is TRDV2 and J usage is TRDJ1, with D possibly matching TRDD3 (6 bases). The germline V gene has CDR1 GEAIGNYY and CDR2 EKD. Trimming took off 2 bases at V and 4 bases at J, with 16 bases between the two ends. The CDR3 runs to 15 residues. The CDR3 DNA sequence: TGTGCCTGTGACAGCTTAGGGGATTTAGACGATAAACTCATCTTT. Amino acid sequence: CACDSLGDLDDKLIF.